These 25 T cell receptor beta chains came from one sample sequenced in a study of T cells after posttransplantation cyclophosphamide. Busulfan-fludarabine conditioning, marrow transplant, and cyclophosphamide on days +3 and +4 were administered. Some clones are missing from TCRdb's copy, which holds only in-frame ones; the method was immunoSEQ multiplex PCR. The sample is made up of 2,500 to 3,500 clones, none counted only once. Sequencing used PBMCs, obtained after allogeneic stem cell transplant with posttransplant cyclophosphamide. Every receptor here comes from a female patient in her 60s who received an allogeneic stem cell transplant from a related donor and was CMV-positive. Some T cells may originate from the graft donor.

The sample holds a few counts of this clone. The chain uses TRBV29-1 and TRBJ1-5; 8 bases map to TRBD1. J gave up 4 bases and V 5 bases, and 7 bases lay outside the gene matches. Germline V gene sequence: CDR1 SQVTM, CDR2 ANQGSEA. The CDR3 has 14 residues. The CDR3 loop reads CSVSRGTGNQPQHF. The CDR3 region has the DNA TGCAGCGTTAGCCGCGGGACAGGTAATCAGCCCCAGCATTTT.

This clone was recorded many times. The chain is built from TRBV7-9 and TRBJ2-3; 15 positions agree with TRBD2. Germline V gene lookup returns CDR1 SEHNR and CDR2 FQNEAQ (reference sequence). Trimming at V came to 5 bases and at J to 8 bases, leaving 11 bases not matched to a gene. The CDR3 contains 17 residues. CDR3 coding DNA: TGTGCCAGCAGCGACCTAGGGACTAGCGGGAGGTCGGTTACGCAGTATTTT. Protein sequence: CASSDLGTSGRSVTQYF.

This clone was observed many times. The chain employs TRBV5-1 and TRBJ2-7, with a possible D match to TRBD1 (7 bases). The V gene's germline CDR1 is SGHRS and CDR2 YFSETQ. The CDR3 totals 15 residues. The V end lost 0 bases, the J end lost 1 base, and 11 bases lay between the germline ends. This CDR3 reads CASSLGGTDSYEQYF. In DNA form, the CDR3 reads TGCGCCAGCAGCTTGGGCGGGACAGATTCCTACGAGCAGTACTTC.

This clone has at least ten counts. This chain connects TRBV11-2 to TRBJ1-2, with 8 bases that match TRBD1. Germline CDR1 reads SGHAT; CDR2 reads FQNNGV. V was clipped by 5 bases and J by 5 bases; unmatched bases: 7. This CDR3 spans 14 amino acids. The CDR3 sequence is CASSLGQGVYGYTF. The CDR3 DNA sequence: TGTGCCAGCAGCCTCGGACAGGGCGTTTATGGCTACACCTTC.

This clone has at least ten counts. CDR3 loop: CASSFGPREQYF. Here the CDR3 DNA reads TGTGCCAGCAGTTTTGGGCCTCGCGAGCAGTACTTC. This rearrangement joins TRBV12-3 or TRBV12-4 to TRBJ2-7; D unclear. Trimming stripped 3 bases from V and 6 bases from J, with 9 bases between. The length of the CDR3 is 12 residues.

Many counts were recorded for this clone. The J gene is TRBJ1-3, the V gene TRBV9; D gene unclear. This CDR3 region has 13 residues. V dropped 4 bases and J dropped 4 bases, with 9 bases sitting between them. CDR1 is SGDLS, CDR2 YYNGEE, per germline. In nucleotides, the CDR3 is TGTGCCAGCAGCCCCCTTTCCGGAAACACCATATATTTT. Amino acid sequence: CASSPLSGNTIYF.

This clone has ten or more counts. The V call is TRBV5-6, the J call TRBJ2-5, with TRBD2 matching 7 bases. Germline V gene lookup returns CDR1 SGHDT and CDR2 YYEEEE. Germline trimming cut 4 bases from V and 2 bases from J; bases unmatched to any gene: 5. This CDR3 region has 14 residues. The chain's CDR3 is CASSVPGLQETQYF. The CDR3 DNA sequence: TGTGCCAGCAGCGTGCCGGGACTACAAGAGACCCAGTACTTC.

This clone was recorded at least ten times. The gene calls are TRBV28 and TRBJ2-7, with 10 nucleotides matching TRBD2. The J segment lost 7 bases and the V segment lost 2 bases, leaving 14 bases of the junction unmatched. The CDR3 is 17 amino acids. CDR1 and CDR2 from the germline V gene are MDHEN and SYDVKM. CDR3: CASSLPKVLAGELEQYF. The CDR3 DNA reads TGTGCCAGCAGTTTACCCAAGGTCCTAGCGGGGGAATTGGAGCAGTACTTC.

This clone was seen at least ten times. Compared with germline, one end of the junction differs, possibly owing to a read error. The chain links TRBV5-5 to TRBJ2-3; TRBD2 aligns across 10 bases. Germline values: CDR1 SGHKS, CDR2 YYEKEE (reference sequence). This CDR3 is 13 amino acids long. The DNA of the CDR3 is TGTGCCAGCAGCTCAATCCTAGCGGGGGCTCCCTCTTTT. Translated, it gives CASSSILAGAPSF.

Many counts were recorded for this clone. V gene TRBV6-5 combines with J gene TRBJ2-7; perhaps TRBD2 as D (5 bases). Trimming pared 5 bases from V and 1 base from J, leaving 12 bases between. Germline-derived CDR1 and CDR2 are MNHEY and SVGAGI. This CDR3 has 14 residues. The CDR3 nucleotides are TGTGCCAGCAGTCTCAAGGCGGGTTCCTACGAGCAGTACTTC. It is translated as CASSLKAGSYEQYF.

This clone came up many times. This chain uses TRBV7-3 with TRBJ2-1; 10 bases fit TRBD2. CDR1 is SGHTA, CDR2 FQGTGA, per germline. The trim removed 1 base at V and 6 bases at J, leaving 6 bases unmatched. This CDR3 has 16 residues. CDR3 DNA sequence: TGTGCCAGCAGCTTAAGCTCGGCTAGCGGGAGCAATGAGCAGTTCTTC. Protein: CASSLSSASGSNEQFF.

This clone was counted many times. The genes are TRBV9 and TRBJ1-3, with D unclear. CDR3 length: 13 residues. Germline V lookup: CDR1 SGDLS, CDR2 YYNGEE. Trimming took off 0 bases at V and 4 bases at J, with 5 bases between the two ends. CDR3 nucleotide sequence: TGTGCCAGCAGCGTAGCTGTGGGAAACACCATATATTTT. It translates to CASSVAVGNTIYF. Full variable domain (outside the CDR3, taken from reference TRBV9 and TRBJ1-3): DSGVTQTPKHLITATGQRVTLRCSPRSGDLSVYWYQQSLDQGLQFLIQYYNGEERAKGNILERFSAQQFPDLHSELNLSSLELGDSALYFCASSVAVGNTIYFGEGSWLTVV.

In this sample, this clone turned up many times. The rearrangement uses TRBV6-5 and TRBJ2-1, with TRBD1 as a possible D gene (6 bases). The CDR3 covers 15 residues. V was trimmed by 0 bases and J by 9 bases, leaving 15 bases between them. In germline, CDR1 is MNHEY, CDR2 SVGAGI. The CDR3 DNA reads TGTGCCAGCAGTTACTCGGCAGCAGGGGTCGCTGAGCAGTTCTTC. Translating it yields CASSYSAAGVAEQFF.

This clone has ten or more counts. The J gene is TRBJ2-6, the V gene TRBV19, with a weak D call TRBD1 (6 bases). The germline V gene has CDR1 LNHDA and CDR2 SQIVND (reference sequence). Trimming removed 5 bases from V and 0 bases from J, with 14 bases in between. The CDR3 extends over 17 amino acids. CDR3 sequence: CASSPLDSHSGANVLTF. CDR3 nucleotides: TGTGCCAGTAGTCCACTGGACAGTCACTCTGGGGCCAACGTCCTGACTTTC.

This clone was seen repeatedly, ten times or more. The rearrangement uses TRBV12-3 or TRBV12-4 and TRBJ2-1; 8 nucleotides line up with TRBD2. The V segment lost 7 bases and the J segment 3 bases; nucleotides outside the gene matches: 8. CDR3 length equals 15 residues. The CDR3 loop is CASNEGTSVYNEQFF. CDR3 bases: TGTGCCAGCAACGAGGGGACTAGTGTCTACAATGAGCAGTTCTTC.

This clone showed up many times. The chain combines TRBV24-1 with TRBJ2-1, with D hard to call. V was trimmed by 9 bases and J by 9 bases, leaving 11 bases between them. Germline V gene sequence: CDR1 KGHDR, CDR2 SFDVKD. This CDR3 is 11 amino acids long. The CDR3 DNA sequence: TGTGCCACCGGGTATGGGCCTGAGCAGTTCTTC. Translated, it gives CATGYGPEQFF.

The V gene is TRBV30, the J gene TRBJ2-5; 10 bases are shared with TRBD2. With V trimmed by 0 bases and J by 4 bases, 8 bases remained unmatched. In germline, CDR1 is GTSNPN, CDR2 SVGIG (reference sequence). This CDR3 spans 16 amino acids. In nucleotides, the CDR3 is TGTGCCTGGAGTGTATCCAATAGCGGGGGGAGAGAGACCCAGTACTTC. Its protein is CAWSVSNSGGRETQYF.

Ten or more counts support this clone. The chain carries TRBV12-3 or TRBV12-4 and TRBJ1-1; possibly TRBD1 for D (6 bases). Trimming took 3 bases from V and 7 from J, leaving 9 bases between them. CDR3 length: 12 amino acids. The CDR3 here is CASSFSRGEAFF. CDR3 DNA: TGTGCCAGCAGTTTTAGCAGGGGTGAAGCTTTCTTT.

Many counts were recorded for this clone. This chain joins TRBV6-2 or TRBV6-3 and TRBJ2-1; TRBD1 is a possible D gene (8 bases). The CDR3 runs 16 residues. The V gene's germline CDR1 is MNHEY and CDR2 SVGEGT. Trimming took off 7 bases at V and 3 bases at J, with 19 bases between the two ends. The CDR3 spells CASNRGGESLYNEQFF. The DNA of the CDR3 is TGTGCCAGCAACAGGGGGGGCGAGAGCCTCTACAATGAGCAGTTCTTC.

This clone was seen at least ten times. The chain uses TRBV2 and TRBJ2-5; weak D call: TRBD2 (6 bases). Germline CDR1 SNHLY, CDR2 FYNNEI. Trimming took off 6 bases at V and 0 bases at J, with 14 bases between the two ends. The CDR3 loop spans 15 amino acids. The CDR3 DNA reads TGTGCCAGCAGCGGTCTCCCTAGCGACCAAGAGACCCAGTACTTC. Protein product: CASSGLPSDQETQYF. The variable domain in full, completed from reference TRBV2 and TRBJ2-5, reads EPEVTQTPSHQVTQMGQEVILRCVPISNHLYFYWYRQILGQKVEFLVSFYNNEISEKSEIFDDQFSVERPDGSNFTLKIRSTKLEDSAMYFCASSGLPSDQETQYFGPGTRLLVL.

There are many counts of this clone. CDR3 region: CASSLSAGAGRTEAFF. In DNA, the CDR3 is TGTGCCAGCAGTTTATCTGCAGGGGCTGGGCGCACTGAAGCTTTCTTT. This chain links TRBV27 with TRBJ1-1; tentative D call: TRBD1 (6 bases). This CDR3 has 16 residues. Per the germline V gene, CDR1 is MNHEY and CDR2 is SMNVEV (reference sequence). The V end was cut by 0 bases, the J end by 4 bases, with 15 bases between.

This clone was detected ten times or more. The chain recombines TRBV12-3 or TRBV12-4 with TRBJ1-1; possible D gene TRBD1, 6 bases. The CDR3 is 11 amino acids. V was clipped by 6 bases and J by 6 bases, with 8 bases between them. The CDR3 reads CASRNRAEAFF. The CDR3, as DNA: TGTGCCAGCAGGAACAGGGCTGAAGCTTTCTTT.

This clone is classed as medium-sized. The rearrangement uses TRBV7-6 and TRBJ2-1; D could derive from TRBD1 or TRBD2 (5 bases each). The V and J ends lost 0 bases and 0 bases respectively, with 15 bases between them. Germline CDR1 and CDR2: SGHVS and FNYEAQ. CDR3 length: 18 residues. This CDR3 is CASSLAVRGASSYNEQFF. Written as DNA, the CDR3 is TGTGCCAGCAGCTTAGCTGTAAGAGGGGCGAGCTCCTACAATGAGCAGTTCTTC.

The table lists this clone with many counts. The genes are TRBV10-1 and TRBJ2-7, with 9 bases matching TRBD2. This CDR3 contains 14 residues. With 8 bases clipped from V and 0 bases from J, the junction kept 5 bases outside the gene matches. Germline V lookup: CDR1 WNHNN, CDR2 SYGVQD (reference sequence). The DNA of the CDR3 is TGCGCCAGCCCTCTTAGCGGGAGCTCCTACGAGCAGTACTTC. It codes for CASPLSGSSYEQYF.

This clone occurred many times. DNA for the CDR3: TGTGCCAGCAGCTCAGCTAGCGGGGCTGAAGATACGCAGTATTTT. Amino acids: CASSSASGAEDTQYF. V and J are TRBV7-2 and TRBJ2-3; 9 bases line up with TRBD2. The CDR3 is 15 residues long. In germline, CDR1 is SGHTA, CDR2 FQGNSA. After removal of 4 bases from V and 5 bases from J, the junction contained 7 bases not matched to a gene.